The 14 T cell receptor beta chains listed next were all sequenced from one sample in a study of cytomegalovirus exposure and HLA in healthy donors. Here immunoSEQ multiplex PCR was the method, and the copy in TCRdb shows in-frame clones only, minus some. Of some 320,000 clones in the sample, about nine tenths were seen once. Sequencing was carried out using PBMCs. These TCRs come from a woman younger than 45 in good health and CMV-seropositive.

Regarding this clone: Germline is not matched at one junction end, which may reflect a read error. This chain connects TRBV6-1 to TRBJ2-7; TRBD2 aligns across 7 bases. Germline assignment: CDR1 MNHNS and CDR2 SASEGT. The CDR3 contains 11 residues. The CDR3 reads CASSDRGDRGF. CDR3 coding DNA: TGTGCCAGCAGTGACCGGGGGGACCGGGGGTTC.

The chain links TRBV28 to TRBJ2-7, with 7 positions matching TRBD1. The CDR3 consists of 15 residues. Germline CDR1 is MDHEN and CDR2 is SYDVKM. Trimming removed 10 bases from V and 3 bases from J; junction bases left unmatched: 15. CDR3 DNA: TGTGCCACCCAGTCGGTGGGACAGTTGATCTACGAGCAGTACTTC. Translating it yields CATQSVGQLIYEQYF.

This clone turned up a few times. V and J are TRBV7-8 and TRBJ1-6; TRBD1 aligns across 11 bases. V was clipped by 4 bases and J by 14 bases; unmatched bases: 7. CDR3 length equals 14 residues. CDR1 is SGHVS and CDR2 is FQNEAQ in the germline V gene. The DNA for the CDR3 is TGTGCCAGCAGCTCGGGGACAGGGGGAATGACCCTCCACTTT. It yields the protein CASSSGTGGMTLHF.

The rearrangement joins TRBV4-1 to TRBJ2-7, with 8 bases lining up with TRBD2. The V segment lost 4 bases and the J segment 5 bases; nucleotides outside the gene matches: 7. Germline V lookup: CDR1 MGHRA, CDR2 YSYEKL. The CDR3 sequence is 14 residues long. For the CDR3, the DNA is TGCGCCAGCAGCCGCGGGACTAGTAGGGACGAGCAGTACTTC. This translates into CASSRGTSRDEQYF.

This clone was recorded once. The chain couples TRBV23-1 to TRBJ1-6; D might be TRBD1 (6 bases). Being an ORF, TRBV23-1 has a function that is uncertain. V lost 7 bases and J lost 5, with 15 bases in between. The CDR3 runs 15 residues. For the CDR3, the DNA is TGCGCCAGCACCGGGACACTCGGGAATAATTCACCCCTCCACTTT. Amino acids: CASTGTLGNNSPLHF.

V gene TRBV19 combines with J gene TRBJ1-1; TRBD1 agrees at 9 bases. CDR1 is LNHDA, CDR2 SQIVND, per germline (reference sequence). The V segment lost 3 bases and the J segment 4 bases; nucleotides outside the gene matches: 6. The CDR3 consists of 15 residues. CDR3 loop: CASSILTGGFTEAFF. The DNA for the CDR3 is TGTGCCAGTAGTATTTTGACAGGGGGGTTCACTGAAGCTTTCTTT.

In DNA form, the CDR3 reads TGTGCCTGGAGTGTAACCCTGAACACTGAAGCTTTCTTT. It translates to CAWSVTLNTEAFF. The chain uses TRBV30 and TRBJ1-1; D is unclear. This CDR3 spans 13 amino acids. Germline-derived CDR1 and CDR2 are GTSNPN and SVGIG (reference sequence). V dropped 0 bases and J dropped 0 bases, with 5 bases sitting between them.

The J gene is TRBJ1-4, the V gene TRBV27, with D possibly matching TRBD1 (6 bases). This CDR3 has 14 amino acids. In germline, CDR1 is MNHEY, CDR2 SMNVEV (reference sequence). With 3 bases removed from V and 5 bases from J, the gap between germline ends came to 10 bases. The CDR3: CASSFGGPNEKLFF. In DNA, the CDR3 is TGTGCCAGCAGTTTCGGGGGGCCGAATGAAAAACTGTTTTTT.

This clone has just a few counts. This rearrangement joins TRBV18 to TRBJ2-7; D unresolved. The germline V and J ends were trimmed by 4 bases and 0 bases, with 7 bases remaining between them. This CDR3 spans 13 amino acids. From germline, CDR1 is KGHSH and CDR2 LQKENI. The CDR3 coding sequence is TGTGCCAGCTCACTCCCTAACTCCTACGAGCAGTACTTC. Residues: CASSLPNSYEQYF.

The chain is built from TRBV4-1 and TRBJ2-7, with a possible D match to TRBD1 (6 bases). The germline gives CDR1 MGHRA, CDR2 YSYEKL. The CDR3 is made up of 15 amino acids. V was trimmed by 1 base and J by 2 bases, leaving 12 bases between them. CDR3 in DNA: TGCGCCAGCAGCCAAGTTGGGGGCGCTCCCTACGAGCAGTACTTC. Translating gives CASSQVGGAPYEQYF.

The rearrangement uses TRBV2 and TRBJ2-7; 12 nucleotides agree with TRBD2. The V gene end was trimmed by 11 bases and the J gene end by 4 bases; junction bases not matched to a gene: 15. Germline V gene lookup returns CDR1 SNHLY and CDR2 FYNNEI. CDR3 length: 16 amino acids. The CDR3 DNA sequence: TGTGCCTCCTGGGGACTAGCGGGCCCCTGGAATTACGAGCAGTACTTC. This gives the protein CASWGLAGPWNYEQYF.

Only one count was recorded for this clone. V usage is TRBV11-2 and J usage is TRBJ2-1; a possible D gene is TRBD2 (5 bases). Germline CDR1 and CDR2: SGHAT and FQNNGV. V was trimmed by 5 bases and J by 3 bases, leaving 14 bases between them. The CDR3 spans 15 residues. The CDR3 coding sequence is TGTGCCAGCAGCATTCCCTTCGGGATCTACAATGAGCAGTTCTTC. This sequence encodes CASSIPFGIYNEQFF. The full variable domain, completed using reference TRBV11-2 and TRBJ2-1, is EAGVAQSPRYKIIEKRQSVAFWCNPISGHATLYWYQQILGQGPKLLIQFQNNGVVDDSQLPKDRFSAERLKGVDSTLKIQPAKLEDSAVYLCASSIPFGIYNEQFFGPGTRLTVL.

The chain links TRBV5-6 to TRBJ2-6; a possible D gene is TRBD2 (6 bases). This CDR3 has 17 residues. The germline V gene has CDR1 SGHDT and CDR2 YYEEEE. The germline V and J ends were trimmed by 0 bases and 0 bases, with 10 bases remaining between them. CDR3 bases: TGTGCCAGCAGCTTGGTCCCCGGGGGCTCTGGGGCCAACGTCCTGACTTTC. Translated, it gives CASSLVPGGSGANVLTF. Full variable domain (missing parts from reference TRBV5-6 and TRBJ2-6): DAGVTQSPTHLIKTRGQQVTLRCSPKSGHDTVSWYQQALGQGPQFIFQYYEEEERQRGNFPDRFSGHQFPNYSSELNVNALLLGDSALYLCASSLVPGGSGANVLTFGAGSRLTVL.

The chain uses TRBV19 and TRBJ2-7; D is possibly TRBD1 (6 bases). This CDR3 has 14 amino acids. Germline CDR1 LNHDA, CDR2 SQIVND (reference sequence). V lost 5 bases, J lost 2 bases, and 13 bases lay in between. Here the CDR3 reads CASSLTGTTYEQYF. CDR3 sequence (DNA): TGTGCCAGTAGTTTGACAGGAACAACCTACGAGCAGTACTTC.